This T cell receptor (beta chain) was captured in a study of CD8 T cells in ankylosing spondylitis. To note about this clonotype: Its specificity is unknown.

Quantitative barcoded 5'-RACE was used to prepare TCR beta libraries. TCRdb reprocessed the 5' RACE reads via MiXCR and lists one record per CDR3 protein. The sample includes roughly 150,000 distinct CDR3 sequences, under 35% of them seen just once. General observations from the study: Made up of eight or nine highly homologous variants, a TCR beta motif appeared characteristic of ankylosing spondylitis blood. As reported, disease-linked clones showed significant enrichment in matched ankylosing spondylitis synovial fluid.

V lost 5 bases and J lost 7; bases outside the gene matches: 0. CDR3 length: 13 amino acids. Germline V gene sequence: CDR1 GTSNPN, CDR2 SVGIG (reference sequence). The specimen sequenced was synovial fluid, either unsorted or a sorted T cell fraction (not recorded which). The gene calls are TRBV30 and TRBJ2-1, with 15 positions matching TRBD2. The sequence was obtained from a male donor with ankylosing spondylitis. The CDR3 spells CAWGLAGGNEQFF. The CDR3 bases are TGTGCCTGGGGACTAGCGGGAGGGAATGAGCAGTTCTTC.